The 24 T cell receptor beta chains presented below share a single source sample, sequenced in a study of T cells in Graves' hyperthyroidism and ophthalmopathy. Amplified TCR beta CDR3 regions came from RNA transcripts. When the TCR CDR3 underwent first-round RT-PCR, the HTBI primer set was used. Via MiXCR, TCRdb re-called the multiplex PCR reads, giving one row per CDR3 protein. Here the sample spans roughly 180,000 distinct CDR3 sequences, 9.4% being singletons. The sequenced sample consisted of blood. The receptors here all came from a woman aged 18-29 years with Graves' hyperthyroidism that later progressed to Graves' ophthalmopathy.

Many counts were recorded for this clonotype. In DNA, the CDR3 is TGTGCCAACACAGGGGCCGGGAACACTGAAGCTTTCTTT. Protein sequence: CANTGAGNTEAFF. V and J are TRBV12-3 or TRBV12-4 and TRBJ1-1; TRBD1 matches 7 bases. CDR3 size: 13 residues. J gave up 1 base and V 10 bases, and 6 bases lay outside the gene matches.

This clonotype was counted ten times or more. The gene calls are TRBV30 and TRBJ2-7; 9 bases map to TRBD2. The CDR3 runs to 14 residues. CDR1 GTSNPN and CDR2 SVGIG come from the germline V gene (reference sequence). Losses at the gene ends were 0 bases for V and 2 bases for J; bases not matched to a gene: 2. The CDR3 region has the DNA TGTGCCTGGAGTGTAAGCGGGGGGACCTACGAGCAGTACTTC. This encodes CAWSVSGGTYEQYF.

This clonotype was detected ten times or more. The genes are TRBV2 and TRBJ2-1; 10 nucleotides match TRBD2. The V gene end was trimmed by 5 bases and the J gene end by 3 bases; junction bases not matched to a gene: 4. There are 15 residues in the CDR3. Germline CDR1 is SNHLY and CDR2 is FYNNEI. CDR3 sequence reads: CASSPKREGYNEQFF. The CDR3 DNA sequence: TGTGCCAGCAGTCCGAAGCGGGAGGGCTACAATGAGCAGTTCTTC.

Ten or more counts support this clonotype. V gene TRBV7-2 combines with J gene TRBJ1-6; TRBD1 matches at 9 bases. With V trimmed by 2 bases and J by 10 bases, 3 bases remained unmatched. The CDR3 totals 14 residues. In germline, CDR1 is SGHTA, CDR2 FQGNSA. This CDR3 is CASSLYRGQSPLHF. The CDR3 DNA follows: TGTGCCAGCAGCTTATACAGGGGGCAGTCACCCCTCCACTTT.

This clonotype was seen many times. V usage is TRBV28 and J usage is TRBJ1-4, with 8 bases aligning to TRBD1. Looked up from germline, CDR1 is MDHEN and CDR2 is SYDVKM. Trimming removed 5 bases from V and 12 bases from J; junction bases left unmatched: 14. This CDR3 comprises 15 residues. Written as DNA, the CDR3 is TGTGCCAGCAGTCGGACAGGGTCCAAGTCGGGGGAACTGTTTTTT. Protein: CASSRTGSKSGELFF.

The CDR3 bases are TGCGCCAGCAGCCTGGGACAGACGGGAAACACCATATATTTT. Protein sequence: CASSLGQTGNTIYF. The rearrangement uses TRBV5-1 and TRBJ1-3, with 7 bases lining up with TRBD1. The germline V gene has CDR1 SGHRS and CDR2 YFSETQ. CDR3 length: 14 amino acids. The ends lost 4 bases at V and 4 bases at J; junction bases unmatched: 5. Full variable domain (outside the CDR3, taken from reference TRBV5-1 and TRBJ1-3): KAGVTQTPRYLIKTRGQQVTLSCSPISGHRSVSWYQQTPGQGLQFLFEYFSETQRNKGNFPGRFSGRQFSNSRSEMNVSTLELGDSALYLCASSLGQTGNTIYFGEGSWLTVV.

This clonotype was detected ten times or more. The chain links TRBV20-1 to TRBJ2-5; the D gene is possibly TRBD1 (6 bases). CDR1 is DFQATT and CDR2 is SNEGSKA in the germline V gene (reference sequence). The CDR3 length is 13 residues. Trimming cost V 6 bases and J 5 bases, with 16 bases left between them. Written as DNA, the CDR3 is TGCAGTGCGGAGATGGGGGCATTGGAGACCCAGTACTTC. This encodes CSAEMGALETQYF.

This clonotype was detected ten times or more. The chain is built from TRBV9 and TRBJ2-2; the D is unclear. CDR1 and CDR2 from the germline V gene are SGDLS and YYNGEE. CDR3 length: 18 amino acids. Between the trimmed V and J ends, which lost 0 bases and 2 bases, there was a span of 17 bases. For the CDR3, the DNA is TGTGCCAGCAGCGTAGCCCCGGGTCCCCGTCACAACACCGGGGAGCTGTTTTTT. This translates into CASSVAPGPRHNTGELFF.

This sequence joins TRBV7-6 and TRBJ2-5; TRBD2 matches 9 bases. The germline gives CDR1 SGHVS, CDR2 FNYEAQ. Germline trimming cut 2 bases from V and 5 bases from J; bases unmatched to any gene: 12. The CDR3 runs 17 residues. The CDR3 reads CASSLSGWAGGPETQYF. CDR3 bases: TGTGCCAGCAGCTTAAGCGGCTGGGCGGGAGGGCCGGAGACCCAGTACTTC.

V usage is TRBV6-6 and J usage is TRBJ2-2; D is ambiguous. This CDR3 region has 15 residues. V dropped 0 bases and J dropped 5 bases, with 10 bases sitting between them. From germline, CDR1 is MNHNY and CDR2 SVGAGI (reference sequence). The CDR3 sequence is CASSYSTLGTGELFF. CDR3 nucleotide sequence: TGTGCCAGCAGTTACTCGACGTTGGGGACCGGGGAGCTGTTTTTT.

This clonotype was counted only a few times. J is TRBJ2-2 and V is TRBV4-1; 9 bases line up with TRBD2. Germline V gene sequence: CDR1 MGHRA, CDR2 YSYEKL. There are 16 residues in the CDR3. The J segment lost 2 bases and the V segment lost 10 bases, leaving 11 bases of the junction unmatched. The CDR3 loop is CAIAKPGLANTGELFF. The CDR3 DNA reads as TGCGCCATCGCGAAACCGGGACTAGCTAACACCGGGGAGCTGTTTTTT.

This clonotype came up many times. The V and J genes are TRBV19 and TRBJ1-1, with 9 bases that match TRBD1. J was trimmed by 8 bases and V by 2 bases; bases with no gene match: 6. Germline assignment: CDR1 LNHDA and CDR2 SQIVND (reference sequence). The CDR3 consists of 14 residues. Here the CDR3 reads CASSINAGQGEAFF. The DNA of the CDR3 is TGTGCCAGTAGTATAAACGCGGGACAGGGAGAAGCTTTCTTT. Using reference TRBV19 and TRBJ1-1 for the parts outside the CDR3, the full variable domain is DGGITQSPKYLFRKEGQNVTLSCEQNLNHDAMYWYRQDPGQGLRLIYYSQIVNDFQKGDIAEGYSVSREKKESFPLTVTSAQKNPTAFYLCASSINAGQGEAFFGQGTRLTVV.

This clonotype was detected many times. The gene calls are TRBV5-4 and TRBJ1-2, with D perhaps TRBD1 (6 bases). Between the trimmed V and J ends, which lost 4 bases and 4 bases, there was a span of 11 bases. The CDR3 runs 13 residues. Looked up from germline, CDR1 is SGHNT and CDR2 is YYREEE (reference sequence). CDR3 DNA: TGTGCCAGCAGCCAAGGGGGAGGCTATGGCTACACCTTC. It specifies CASSQGGGYGYTF.

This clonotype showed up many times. CDR3 region: CALQQGYGYTF. As DNA, the CDR3 is TGTGCCTTGCAACAGGGCTATGGCTACACCTTC. This chain links TRBV30 with TRBJ1-2; a possible D gene is TRBD1 (6 bases). CDR1 is GTSNPN, CDR2 SVGIG, per germline (reference sequence). The CDR3 runs to 11 residues. V lost 7 bases and J lost 4, with 10 bases in between.

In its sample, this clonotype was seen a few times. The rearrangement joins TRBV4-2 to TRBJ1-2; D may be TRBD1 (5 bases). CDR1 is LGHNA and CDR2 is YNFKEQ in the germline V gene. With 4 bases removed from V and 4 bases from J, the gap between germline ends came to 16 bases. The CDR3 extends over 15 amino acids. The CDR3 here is CASSLQMDTLYGYTF. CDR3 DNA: TGTGCCAGCAGCCTCCAAATGGACACGCTCTATGGCTACACCTTC.

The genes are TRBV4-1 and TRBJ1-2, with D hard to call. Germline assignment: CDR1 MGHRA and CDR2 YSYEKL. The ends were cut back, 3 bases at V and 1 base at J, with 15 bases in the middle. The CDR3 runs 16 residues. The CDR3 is CASSHPSSPLNYGYTF. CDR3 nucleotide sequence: TGCGCCAGCAGCCACCCAAGCAGCCCGCTTAACTATGGCTACACCTTC.

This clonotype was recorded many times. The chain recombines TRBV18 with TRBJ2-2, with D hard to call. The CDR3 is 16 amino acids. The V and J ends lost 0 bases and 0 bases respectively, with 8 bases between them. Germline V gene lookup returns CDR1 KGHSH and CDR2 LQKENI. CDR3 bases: TGTGCCAGCTCACCACCGGTGGATTCGAACACCGGGGAGCTGTTTTTT. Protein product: CASSPPVDSNTGELFF.

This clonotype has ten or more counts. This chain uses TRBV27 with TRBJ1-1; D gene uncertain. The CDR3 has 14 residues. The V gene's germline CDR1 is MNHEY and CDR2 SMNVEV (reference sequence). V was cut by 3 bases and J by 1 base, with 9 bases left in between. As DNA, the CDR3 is TGTGCCAGCAGTTTGACTACAACGAACACTGAAGCTTTCTTT. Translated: CASSLTTTNTEAFF.

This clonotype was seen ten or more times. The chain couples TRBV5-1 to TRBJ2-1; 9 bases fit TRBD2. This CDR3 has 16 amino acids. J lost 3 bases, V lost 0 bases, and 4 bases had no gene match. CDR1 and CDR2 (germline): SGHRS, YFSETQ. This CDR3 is CASSLEGSGSYNEQFF. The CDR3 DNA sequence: TGCGCCAGCAGCTTGGAGGGTAGCGGGAGCTACAATGAGCAGTTCTTC.

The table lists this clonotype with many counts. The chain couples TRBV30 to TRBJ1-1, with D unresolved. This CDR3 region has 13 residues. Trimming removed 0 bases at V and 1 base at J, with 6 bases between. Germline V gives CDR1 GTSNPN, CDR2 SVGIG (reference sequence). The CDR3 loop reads CAWSVLSNTEAFF. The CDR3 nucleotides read TGTGCCTGGAGTGTACTTTCGAACACTGAAGCTTTCTTT. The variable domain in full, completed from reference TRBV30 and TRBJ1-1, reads SQTIHQWPATLVQPVGSPLSLECTVEGTSNPNLYWYRQAAGRGLQLLFYSVGIGQISSEVPQNLSASRPQDRQFILSSKKLLLSDSGFYLCAWSVLSNTEAFFGQGTRLTVV.

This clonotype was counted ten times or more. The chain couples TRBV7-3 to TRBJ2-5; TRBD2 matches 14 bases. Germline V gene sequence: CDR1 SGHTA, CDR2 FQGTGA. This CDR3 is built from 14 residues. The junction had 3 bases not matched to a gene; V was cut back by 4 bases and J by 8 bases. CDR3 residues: CASSSGLAGGTQYF. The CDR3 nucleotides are TGTGCCAGCAGCTCCGGACTAGCGGGAGGCACCCAGTACTTC.

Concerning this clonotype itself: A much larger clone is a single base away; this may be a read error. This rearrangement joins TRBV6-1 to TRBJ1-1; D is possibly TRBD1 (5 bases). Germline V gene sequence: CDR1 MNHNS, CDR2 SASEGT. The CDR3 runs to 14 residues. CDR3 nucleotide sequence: TGTGCCGGCAGAGATACAGGAGGTAAGACTGAAGCTTTCTTT. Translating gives CAGRDTGGKTEAFF.

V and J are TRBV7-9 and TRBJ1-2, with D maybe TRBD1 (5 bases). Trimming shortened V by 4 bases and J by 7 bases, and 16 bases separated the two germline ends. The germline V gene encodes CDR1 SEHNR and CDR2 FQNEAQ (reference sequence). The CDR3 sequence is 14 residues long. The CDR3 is CASSSEAGTGGYTF. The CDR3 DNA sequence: TGTGCCAGCAGCTCCGAGGCAGGGACGGGTGGCTACACCTTC.

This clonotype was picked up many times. The CDR3 spells CASSEVETQYF. Here the CDR3 DNA reads TGTGCCAGCAGTGAAGTGGAGACCCAGTACTTC. The chain employs TRBV2 and TRBJ2-5; the D is unclear. The ends were cut back, 1 base at V and 5 bases at J, with 2 bases in the middle. This CDR3 comprises 11 residues. Looked up from germline, CDR1 is SNHLY and CDR2 is FYNNEI.